A selection of T cell receptor beta chains follows, all from one sample in a study of control samples from healthy donors and cancer patients. The data were produced by immunoSEQ multiplex PCR, yet TCRdb's version contains in-frame clones alone and is incomplete. In the table there are around 55,000 clones, approximately 85% of which are singletons. Input material: blood. The origin of the receptors is a man aged 50 to 60 in good health. CDR3s include the opening cysteine and the closing phenylalanine or tryptophan. Fields, in order: D gene, V gene, clone size, CDR3 length, J gene, CDR3 protein, CDR3 DNA. The D gene is left open where the match is weak. The size of a clone is reported for some rows only, either as once, few or many, or as a class for expanded clones.

D: TRBD1; V: TRBV7-9; size: .; length: 17; J: TRBJ1-3; CDR3: CASSFPSTGASGNTIYF; DNA: TGTGCCAGCAGCTTCCCTTCTACAGGGGCCTCTGGAAACACCATATATTTT
D: TRBD2; V: TRBV9; size: .; length: 15; J: TRBJ2-1; CDR3: CASSLGLDSYNEQFF; DNA: TGTGCCAGCAGCCTAGGACTAGACTCCTACAATGAGCAGTTCTTC
D: .; V: TRBV11-3; size: .; length: 16; J: TRBJ2-5; CDR3: CASSLGEVRGRETQYF; DNA: TGTGCCAGCAGCTTAGGGGAGGTGAGGGGGCGAGAGACCCAGTACTTC
D: .; V: TRBV5-6; size: .; length: 14; J: TRBJ2-5; CDR3: CASSLAPRGETQYF; DNA: TGTGCCAGCAGCTTGGCCCCCCGGGGGGAGACCCAGTACTTC
D: .; V: TRBV7-8; size: .; length: 18; J: TRBJ1-5; CDR3: CASSYGLTVQSHNQPQHF; DNA: TGTGCCAGCAGCTACGGACTGACAGTACAATCTCACAATCAGCCCCAGCATTTT
D: TRBD1; V: TRBV3-1/TRBV3-2; size: .; length: 15; J: TRBJ2-3; CDR3: CASSHRGLQTDTQYF; DNA: TGTGCCAGCAGCCACAGGGGGCTTCAGACAGATACGCAGTATTTT
D: TRBD1; V: TRBV6-6; size: .; length: 14; J: TRBJ1-5; CDR3: CASSYREQGQPQHF; DNA: TGTGCCAGCAGTTATAGGGAACAGGGGCAGCCCCAGCATTTT
D: TRBD1; V: TRBV5-1; size: .; length: 15; J: TRBJ1-2; CDR3: CASSSRTGANYGYTF; DNA: TGCGCCAGCAGCTCGAGGACAGGAGCTAACTATGGCTACACCTTC
D: TRBD1; V: TRBV19; size: .; length: 14; J: TRBJ1-1; CDR3: CASSGRTGRTEAFF; DNA: TGTGCCAGTAGTGGAAGGACAGGGCGCACTGAAGCTTTCTTT
D: .; V: TRBV5-1; size: .; length: 14; J: TRBJ1-4; CDR3: CASSPSGGDEKLFF; DNA: TGCGCCAGCAGCCCGAGCGGGGGTGATGAAAAACTGTTTTTT
D: .; V: TRBV5-1; size: .; length: 15; J: TRBJ1-5; CDR3: CASSLLGVSNQPQHF; DNA: TGCGCCAGCAGCTTGTTGGGGGTTAGCAATCAGCCCCAGCATTTT
D: .; V: TRBV2; size: .; length: 13; J: TRBJ2-3; CDR3: CASTELGTDTQYF; DNA: TGTGCCAGTACCGAGCTCGGCACAGATACGCAGTATTTT
D: TRBD1; V: TRBV5-8; size: .; length: 15; J: TRBJ1-2; CDR3: CASSQTGTGEYGYTF; DNA: TGTGCCAGCAGCCAAACCGGGACAGGGGAGTATGGCTACACCTTC
D: .; V: TRBV19; size: once; length: 13; J: TRBJ2-1; CDR3: CASSTRAYNEQFF; DNA: TGTGCCAGTAGTACGCGAGCCTACAATGAGCAGTTCTTC
D: TRBD1; V: TRBV10-2; size: .; length: 13; J: TRBJ2-7; CDR3: CASSEYDRGEQYF; DNA: TGCGCCAGCAGTGAGTACGACAGGGGCGAGCAGTACTTC
D: TRBD2; V: TRBV27; size: .; length: 15; J: TRBJ2-1; CDR3: CASSLTSGSYNEQFF; DNA: TGTGCCAGCAGTTTAACTAGCGGCTCCTACAATGAGCAGTTCTTC
D: .; V: TRBV5-1; size: .; length: 15; J: TRBJ2-1; CDR3: CASSLGPRADHEQFF; DNA: TGCGCCAGCAGCTTGGGGCCCCGAGCAGACCATGAGCAGTTCTTC
D: TRBD1; V: TRBV27; size: .; length: 15; J: TRBJ1-1; CDR3: CASSPWTGVSTEAFF; DNA: TGTGCCAGCAGCCCATGGACAGGGGTGAGCACTGAAGCTTTCTTT
D: .; V: TRBV5-1; size: .; length: 14; J: TRBJ2-7; CDR3: CASSLARESYEQYF; DNA: TGCGCCAGCAGCTTGGCCCGGGAATCCTACGAGCAGTACTTC
D: .; V: TRBV6-5; size: .; length: 15; J: TRBJ1-4; CDR3: CASSQRNPYPGLLFF; DNA: TGTGCCAGCAGTCAAAGGAACCCCTACCCGGGACTCCTGTTTTTT
D: TRBD1; V: TRBV12-3/TRBV12-4; size: .; length: 13; J: TRBJ1-2; CDR3: CASSRDSYYGYTF; DNA: TGTGCCAGCAGCCGGGACAGCTACTATGGCTACACCTTC
D: .; V: TRBV11-2; size: .; length: 17; J: TRBJ2-7; CDR3: CASSLQTYSDLLYEQYF; DNA: TGTGCCAGCAGCTTACAAACTTATAGCGACTTATTGTACGAGCAGTACTTC
D: .; V: TRBV5-4; size: once; length: 14; J: TRBJ1-2; CDR3: CASSPRDENYGYTF; DNA: TGTGCCAGCAGCCCCCGGGACGAGAACTATGGCTACACCTTC
D: TRBD1; V: TRBV2; size: .; length: 14; J: TRBJ1-1; CDR3: CASSGQGFGTEAFF; DNA: TGTGCCAGCAGTGGACAGGGATTTGGGACTGAAGCTTTCTTT
D: .; V: TRBV3-1/TRBV3-2; size: .; length: 13; J: TRBJ2-1; CDR3: CASSLQLEGEQFF; DNA: TGTGCCAGCAGCCTCCAACTCGAGGGTGAGCAGTTCTTC
D: .; V: TRBV7-3; size: .; length: 13; J: TRBJ2-7; CDR3: CASSLAASYEQYF; DNA: TGTGCCAGCAGCTTAGCAGCCTCCTACGAGCAGTACTTC
D: TRBD1; V: TRBV19; size: .; length: 14; J: TRBJ1-6; CDR3: CASSRGQGESPLHF; DNA: TGTGCCTCCTCTAGGGGACAGGGGGAATCACCCCTCCACTTT
D: .; V: TRBV9; size: .; length: 16; J: TRBJ1-1; CDR3: CASSDDRKGTSTEAFF; DNA: TGTGCCAGCAGCGACGACCGAAAGGGGACGAGCACTGAAGCTTTCTTT
D: TRBD1; V: TRBV28; size: .; length: 14; J: TRBJ1-1; CDR3: CASSFPSGTGVAFF; DNA: TGTGCCAGCAGTTTTCCTTCCGGGACAGGGGTGGCTTTCTTT
D: TRBD1; V: TRBV5-5; size: .; length: 14; J: TRBJ1-4; CDR3: CASSPGQVNEKLFF; DNA: TGTGCCAGCAGCCCGGGACAGGTTAATGAAAAACTGTTTTTT